This T cell receptor (beta chain) was identified in a study of T cell responses to AZD1222 COVID-19 vaccine. V was shortened by 3 bases and J by 2 bases, with 15 bases between the two germline ends. The germline V gene has CDR1 KGHSH and CDR2 LQKENI. The CDR3 has 16 residues. Produced via immunoSEQ multiplex PCR; TCRdb's table is partial and in-frame only. The sample records some 120,000 clones, 87% being singletons. The sample here was peripheral blood, taken on day 0 of AZD1222 vaccination. The source is an adult in good health. The chain uses TRBV18 and TRBJ2-3; no reliable D call. CDR3 residues: CASSPRGPASTDTQYF. As DNA, the CDR3 is TGTGCCAGCTCACCTCGAGGACCCGCGTCCACAGATACGCAGTATTTT.